These 24 T cell receptor beta chains were sequenced from one sample in a study of persistence of HIV-infected CD4 T cells. The libraries were made with immunoSEQ version 4 in survey mode. The assay was immunoSEQ multiplex PCR, and TCRdb's table has in-frame clones only and misses some. The table includes fewer than 20,000 clones, 78% detected once. Lysates of CMV-infected fibroblasts at 10 ug/mL stimulated these cells. CD4+ T cells upregulating both CD40 ligand and CD69 were sorted as responding cells. These receptors' targets are unknown. Sequenced material: CD4+ T cells sorted from PBMCs after approximately 20-hour stimulation, taken from a patient who received antiretroviral therapy. Every receptor here comes from an adult man with HIV who was CMV-seropositive.

The gene calls are TRBV4-1 and TRBJ1-1; D possibly corresponds to TRBD1 (6 bases). Germline values: CDR1 MGHRA, CDR2 YSYEKL. The CDR3 covers 16 residues. Trimming stripped 4 bases from V and 0 bases from J, with 15 bases between. This chain's CDR3 is CASSPRRGGMNTEAFF. The CDR3 DNA sequence: TGCGCCAGCAGCCCAAGGAGGGGGGGCATGAACACTGAAGCTTTCTTT.

This sequence joins TRBV3-1 (or the pseudogene TRBV3-2) and TRBJ1-3, with a possible D match to TRBD1 (6 bases). The CDR3 is 14 residues long. Looked up from germline, CDR1 is LGHDT and CDR2 is YNNKEL (reference sequence). The germline V and J ends were trimmed by 11 bases and 3 bases, with 17 bases remaining between them. CDR3: CASRGEWYGNTIYF. The CDR3 nucleotides are TGTGCCTCTAGGGGGGAATGGTATGGAAACACCATATATTTT.

The J gene is TRBJ2-7, the V gene TRBV29-1, with a weak D call TRBD2 (6 bases). Deletions cut 6 bases from V and 9 bases from J, with 24 bases between. The CDR3 contains 14 residues. Germline loops: CDR1 SQVTM, CDR2 ANQGSEA. CDR3 nucleotide sequence: TGCAGCGTAACCCGAGGAGGGAAAGGAAACGGGCAGTACTTC. It encodes CSVTRGGKGNGQYF.

The CDR3 is CASSGVLNEKLFF. The CDR3 nucleotides read TGTGCCAGCAGTGGGGTACTTAATGAAAAACTGTTTTTT. The chain is built from TRBV25-1 and TRBJ1-4; D is unresolved. V was trimmed by 4 bases and J by 4 bases, leaving 7 bases between them. The germline V gene has CDR1 MGHDK and CDR2 SYGVNS. The CDR3 covers 13 residues.

The gene calls are TRBV7-2 and TRBJ2-7; 8 positions match TRBD1. Germline CDR1 and CDR2: SGHTA and FQGNSA. The CDR3 runs to 14 residues. V shed 5 bases and J 2 bases; nucleotides not matched to a gene: 5. This chain's CDR3 is CASSPGGRAYEQYF. The CDR3, as DNA: TGTGCCAGCAGCCCAGGGGGCCGAGCCTACGAGCAGTACTTC. The full variable domain, its missing parts supplied by reference TRBV7-2 and TRBJ2-7, is GAGVSQSPSNKVTEKGKDVELRCDPISGHTALYWYRQSLGQGLEFLIYFQGNSAPDKSGLPSDRFSAERTGGSVSTLTIQRTQQEDSAVYLCASSPGGRAYEQYFGPGTRLTVT.

This clone is deemed medium-sized (0.01 to 0.1%). The chain recombines TRBV9 with TRBJ2-1; 9 nucleotides agree with TRBD2. J lost 8 bases, V lost 4 bases, and 10 bases had no gene match. The CDR3 totals 15 residues. Germline loops: CDR1 SGDLS, CDR2 YYNGEE. The CDR3 loop reads CASSRGSGGPYEQFF. The CDR3 DNA follows: TGTGCCAGCAGCCGGGGCAGCGGGGGGCCATATGAGCAGTTCTTC. The full variable domain, with the rest looked up from reference TRBV9 and TRBJ2-1, is DSGVTQTPKHLITATGQRVTLRCSPRSGDLSVYWYQQSLDQGLQFLIQYYNGEERAKGNILERFSAQQFPDLHSELNLSSLELGDSALYFCASSRGSGGPYEQFFGPGTRLTVL.

The V gene is TRBV12-5, the J gene TRBJ2-1; TRBD1 aligns across 9 bases. The trim removed 7 bases at V and 7 bases at J, leaving 14 bases unmatched. Germline values: CDR1 LGHNT, CDR2 FRNRAP. The CDR3 has 16 residues. The CDR3 bases are TGTGCTAGTGCCATGCGGACAGGGGTCGTTGAGAATGAGCAGTTCTTC. This encodes CASAMRTGVVENEQFF. Supplemented by reference TRBV12-5 and TRBJ2-1, the full variable domain reads DARVTQTPRHKVTEMGQEVTMRCQPILGHNTVFWYRQTMMQGLELLAYFRNRAPLDDSGMPKDRFSAEMPDATLATLKIQPSEPRDSAVYFCASAMRTGVVENEQFFGPGTRLTVL.

About this clone itself: Different DNA sequences within this sample yield the same CDR3. The chain has TRBV28 and TRBJ1-2; the match to TRBD1 covers 8 bases. Trimming at V came to 6 bases and at J to 8 bases, leaving 5 bases not matched to a gene. The CDR3 totals 12 residues. Germline V gives CDR1 MDHEN, CDR2 SYDVKM. In nucleotides, the CDR3 is TGTGCCAGCAGACGGACAGGGTACGGCTACACCTTC. Protein product: CASRRTGYGYTF.

The gene calls are TRBV27 and TRBJ1-5; TRBD1 might be the D (6 bases). V dropped 6 bases and J dropped 2 bases, with 11 bases sitting between them. Germline V gene data show CDR1 as MNHEY and CDR2 as SMNVEV (reference sequence). The CDR3 is 14 amino acids. The CDR3 loop is CASRPGVGNQPQHF. The CDR3 nucleotides are TGTGCCAGCAGACCAGGGGTCGGCAATCAGCCCCAGCATTTT.

The J gene is TRBJ2-1, the V gene TRBV12-3 or TRBV12-4; 7 bases line up with TRBD2. Unmatched junction bases numbered 10, after V lost 5 bases and J lost 12 bases. The CDR3 has 13 residues. This chain's CDR3 is CASSLSAGYMQFF. CDR3 bases: TGTGCCAGCAGTCTCTCAGCGGGGTATATGCAGTTCTTC.

The rearrangement links TRBV3-1 (or the pseudogene TRBV3-2) to TRBJ2-7, with 10 nucleotides matching TRBD1. The CDR3 extends over 15 amino acids. Per the germline V gene, CDR1 is LGHDT and CDR2 is YNNKEL (reference sequence). The V segment lost 4 bases and the J segment 2 bases; nucleotides outside the gene matches: 5. DNA of the CDR3: TGTGCCAGCAGCCGTTCCGGGACAGGGGCCTACGAGCAGTACTTC. Protein sequence: CASSRSGTGAYEQYF.

The chain couples TRBV5-8 to TRBJ1-4; 7 nucleotides align to TRBD1. CDR3 size: 14 residues. CDR1 is SGHTS and CDR2 is YDEGEE in the germline V gene. V trimming: 2 bases; J trimming: 4 bases; junction bases outside the gene matches: 2. In DNA form, the CDR3 reads TGTGCCAGCAGCTTTAGACAGGGTAATGAAAAACTGTTTTTT. Its translation is CASSFRQGNEKLFF.

This clone appeared a few times. The gene calls are TRBV19 and TRBJ1-6; the D is unclear. CDR1 and CDR2 (germline): LNHDA, SQIVND (reference sequence). This CDR3 region has 14 residues. V was trimmed by 8 bases and J by 2 bases, leaving 10 bases between them. Here the CDR3 reads CASSGETYNSPLHF. The CDR3 DNA reads TGTGCCAGTTCCGGGGAAACCTATAATTCACCCCTCCACTTT.

This clone was picked up a small number of times. V and J are TRBV25-1 and TRBJ1-6; D unclear. From germline, CDR1 is MGHDK and CDR2 SYGVNS. The CDR3 extends over 13 amino acids. Trimming cost V 4 bases and J 7 bases, with 8 bases left between them. As DNA, the CDR3 is TGTGCCAGCAGTGCCGAGACGAATTCACCCCTCCACTTT. It translates to CASSAETNSPLHF.

Here the CDR3 DNA reads TGTGCCAGCAGCTCTGACGATGGGTACACTGAAGCTTTCTTT. Amino acid sequence: CASSSDDGYTEAFF. The chain uses TRBV5-6 and TRBJ1-1; the D is unclear. The CDR3 runs 14 residues. Germline-derived CDR1 and CDR2 are SGHDT and YYEEEE. The V end was cut by 3 bases, the J end by 3 bases, with 12 bases between.

This chain uses TRBV5-4 with TRBJ1-6; 7 bases line up with TRBD1. J was trimmed by 7 bases and V by 4 bases; bases with no gene match: 5. Germline lookup yields CDR1 SGHNT and CDR2 YYREEE (reference sequence). CDR3 length equals 14 residues. The CDR3 loop is CASSGGQRNSPLHF. The CDR3 region has the DNA TGTGCCAGCAGCGGGGGACAGAGAAATTCACCCCTCCACTTT. Full variable domain (outside the CDR3, taken from reference TRBV5-4 and TRBJ1-6): ETGVTQSPTHLIKTRGQQVTLRCSSQSGHNTVSWYQQALGQGPQFIFQYYREEENGRGNFPPRFSGLQFPNYSSELNVNALELDDSALYLCASSGGQRNSPLHFGNGTRLTVT.

The chain uses TRBV24-1 and TRBJ2-3; 11 bases are a match to TRBD2. Trimming at V came to 5 bases and at J to 0 bases, leaving 12 bases not matched to a gene. The germline V gene encodes CDR1 KGHDR and CDR2 SFDVKD. This CDR3 comprises 19 residues. CDR3 loop: CATSALTSGGLPSTDTQYF. The CDR3 coding sequence is TGTGCCACCAGTGCCCTTACTAGCGGGGGACTACCCAGCACAGATACGCAGTATTTT.

This clone has only a few counts. CDR3 nucleotides: TGTGCCAGTAGTCAAGGGCACCGCGATACGCAGTATTTT. Translated, it gives CASSQGHRDTQYF. The rearrangement links TRBV19 to TRBJ2-3; D unresolved. The CDR3 has 13 amino acids. V was shortened by 5 bases and J by 6 bases, with 12 bases between the two germline ends. The germline CDR1 and CDR2 sequences are LNHDA and SQIVND (reference sequence).

This chain joins TRBV23-1 and TRBJ2-4, with D possibly TRBD1 on 5 matching bases. TRBV23-1 is identified as an open reading frame with a role that is uncertain. CDR3 length: 18 residues. The germline V and J ends were trimmed by 0 bases and 1 base, with 16 bases remaining between them. The CDR3 DNA follows: TGCGCCAGCAGTCAATCTAAAGGGGCGCCGGGCGCCAAAAACATTCAGTACTTC. This encodes CASSQSKGAPGAKNIQYF.

This chain uses TRBV19 with TRBJ1-5; weak D call: TRBD1 (6 bases). Deletions cut 4 bases from V and 0 bases from J, with 7 bases between. This CDR3 comprises 14 residues. Germline CDR1 is LNHDA and CDR2 is SQIVND (reference sequence). CDR3 protein: CASSKGVSNQPQHF. In DNA form, the CDR3 reads TGTGCCAGTAGTAAGGGGGTTAGCAATCAGCCCCAGCATTTT.

The rearrangement joins TRBV28 to TRBJ1-4; 7 bases are a match to TRBD1. The ends lost 6 bases at V and 8 bases at J; junction bases unmatched: 12. The germline V gene encodes CDR1 MDHEN and CDR2 SYDVKM. The CDR3 is made up of 15 amino acids. CDR3 nucleotides: TGTGCCAGCAGGCCCAGGGGGGGGGCAGGGGAAAAACTGTTTTTT. Translation gives CASRPRGGAGEKLFF.

The rearrangement joins TRBV10-3 to TRBJ1-2, with 7 bases identical to TRBD1. Germline V CDR1 and CDR2: ENHRY, SYGVKD. The CDR3 loop spans 16 amino acids. The trim removed 0 bases at V and 4 bases at J, leaving 8 bases unmatched. DNA of the CDR3: TGTGCCATCAGTGAGTCGCTTTACAGGGGCGGCTATGGCTACACCTTC. Its protein is CAISESLYRGGYGYTF.

The V gene is TRBV2, the J gene TRBJ2-7; 8 positions match TRBD1. This CDR3 spans 13 amino acids. After removal of 6 bases from V and 6 bases from J, the junction contained 7 bases not matched to a gene. Germline assignment: CDR1 SNHLY and CDR2 FYNNEI. The CDR3 DNA is TGTGCCAGCAGGGGGACAGGTCCGGGCGAGCAGTACTTC. Translated, it gives CASRGTGPGEQYF. Together with reference TRBV2 and TRBJ2-7, the CDR3 gives the full variable domain: EPEVTQTPSHQVTQMGQEVILRCVPISNHLYFYWYRQILGQKVEFLVSFYNNEISEKSEIFDDQFSVERPDGSNFTLKIRSTKLEDSAMYFCASRGTGPGEQYFGPGTRLTVT.

The gene calls are TRBV6-5 and TRBJ1-2; perhaps TRBD1 as D (6 bases). V gave up 7 bases and J gave up 5 bases, with 17 bases separating them. The CDR3 loop spans 14 amino acids. Per germline, CDR1 MNHEY and CDR2 SVGAGI. CDR3 amino acids: CASNSAGVTYGYTF. In DNA, the CDR3 is TGTGCCAGCAACTCCGCAGGGGTGACATATGGCTACACCTTC.